This T cell receptor (beta chain) was recovered during a study of blood T cell repertoires in COVID-19 (TCRdb year 2020). Describing the broader study: Samples covering the acute and convalescent phases of COVID-19 were provided by collaborators in the United States, Italy and Spain. The samples were drawn from two sources: the first 160 participants of the ongoing ImmuneRACE study, and fewer than 1,500 subjects contributed by 6 global collaborators. Where HLA class I and class II types were available, the types were taken from metadata supplied by the sample provider, not from assay-based typing. Nearly every sample came with metadata listing a de-identified subject ID, COVID-19 status, age in years and sex. The dataset comprised deeply sampled blood TCRbeta repertoires from subjects exposed to, actively infected with, or recovered from COVID-19. A freely available public database, intended as a resource for researchers studying the immune response to SARS-CoV-2, is where the repertoires were released. The prospective study material was composed of cDNA or gDNA derived from T cells, B-cell-depleted T cells, or PBMCs.

On the study overall, not on this receptor specifically: Clinical and demographic metadata were provided uncurated, with the amount varying by source and participant.

Taken from the germline V gene, the CDR1 and CDR2 loops are SGHRS and YFSETQ. Spanning cysteine to phenylalanine, the CDR3 consists of 15 amino acids. Kept here is only the CDR3 DNA, which spans 45 bases and is read in frame from base 1. Ends trimmed: V by 4 bases, J by 0 bases; bases unmatched to a gene: 3. The immunoSEQ Assay, a bias-controlled multiplex PCR, was used to amplify TCRbeta CDR3 regions from genomic DNA. Per the authors' processing: Within the assay, amplification of reference gene primers was used to estimate how many nucleated cells each sample contained. To quantify the absolute abundance of each unique TCRbeta CDR3 rearrangement, sequence reads were collapsed and filtered. For each sample, productive Simpson clonality was calculated by taking the square root of Simpson's diversity index across productive rearrangements. The source is immuneACCESS, and TCRdb retained only in-frame sequences with V and J called. Part of the clones is not carried over; for the studies checked, unresolved V genes explain less than half of this, and the remainder is unexplained. That table is the source of V, J and clone size, and D and trimming were worked out from the DNA. Across this sample there are fewer than 450,000 clones, with more than 75% seen only once. Of the sample, about 1.1% falls within the top ten clones.

Comments on this clone: There is no known antigen for this receptor. No quality values exist for individual bases; no much larger clone is one base distant.

Enrolling through a virtual design, the prospective study's participants ranged in age from roughly 18 to 89 years and lived across 20 to 30 United States geographic areas. To assign participants to cohorts, the prospective study relied on clinical history that participants themselves reported in a screening survey and a study questionnaire. ImmuneRACE Cohort 3 recovered participants were defined by two consecutive negative NP/OP PCR tests, healthcare professional clearance, or symptom resolution. In the prospective study, whole blood, serum and a nasopharyngeal or oropharyngeal swab were collected from each participant by mobile phlebotomists. Participants in the prospective study had the option to provide additional blood draws and questionnaires over a roughly 2-month period. Before DNA extraction, blood samples from the prospective study were shipped at room temperature or frozen.

This TCR was sampled from a woman younger than 30 who had recovered from COVID-19. Sequences were obtained from PBMCs or T cells enriched from blood (not recorded which). The sequence joins TRBV5-1 to TRBJ2-5; the central 10 bases match TRBD1. The CDR3 reads CASSMGQGNQETQYF. Read as DNA, the sequence is TGCGCCAGCAGCATGGGACAGGGGAACCAAGAGACCCAGTACTTC.